Presented here are 14 T cell receptor beta chains from one specimen sequenced in a study of T-cell reconstitution after alpha-beta-depleted transplantation in children. The TCRbeta library incorporated unique molecular identifiers. One entry per CDR3 protein results from TCRdb running MiXCR on the PCR reads. The data show about 150,000 distinct CDR3 sequences, with 8.5% to 14% seen just once and roughly 13% held by the top ten. The sample was PBMCs, taken before TCRalphabeta/CD19-depleted stem cell transplant. The receptors stem from a boy aged 2 to 9 with acute myeloid leukemia, due to receive a stem cell transplant.

Points on this clonotype: This may stem from a read error, because a much larger clone lies one nucleotide away. The gene calls are TRBV15 and TRBJ2-7; D is unresolved. Trimming left V 5 bases short and J 0 bases short, with 8 bases between. The germline V gene has CDR1 LNHNV and CDR2 YYDKDF (reference sequence). CDR3 length: 13 amino acids. The DNA for the CDR3 is TGTGCCACCAGCCTCGGGCCCTCCTACGAGCAGTACTTC. It translates to CATSLGPSYEQYF.

The sample holds many counts of this clonotype. CDR3 DNA sequence: TGTGCCAGCAGCCGCGGGGGGGCGCGTAATGAGCAGTTCTTC. It is translated as CASSRGGARNEQFF. The chain carries TRBV7-6 and TRBJ2-1; 9 bases line up with TRBD2. The CDR3 has 14 residues. The ends lost 5 bases at V and 7 bases at J; junction bases unmatched: 6. Germline V gives CDR1 SGHVS, CDR2 FNYEAQ. Variable domain in full (rest from reference TRBV7-6 and TRBJ2-1): GAGVSQSPRYKVTKRGQDVALRCDPISGHVSLYWYRQALGQGPEFLTYFNYEAQQDKSGLPNDRFSAERPEGSISTLTIQRTEQRDSAMYRCASSRGGARNEQFFGPGTRLTVL.

This clonotype came up many times. The chain carries TRBV7-8 and TRBJ2-3, with TRBD1 matching over 7 bases. The CDR3 has 15 amino acids. Trimming cost V 4 bases and J 2 bases; bases outside gene matches: 6. The V gene's germline CDR1 is SGHVS and CDR2 FQNEAQ. The CDR3, as DNA: TGTGCCAGCAGCTCAAGGGGGCGCGACACAGATACGCAGTATTTT. It is translated as CASSSRGRDTDTQYF. Drawing the rest from reference TRBV7-8 and TRBJ2-3, the complete variable domain is GAGVSQSPRYKVAKRGQDVALRCDPISGHVSLFWYQQALGQGPEFLTYFQNEAQLDKSGLPSDRFFAERPEGSVSTLKIQRTQQEDSAVYLCASSSRGRDTDTQYFGPGTRLTVL.

This clonotype was recorded many times. The CDR3 bases are TGCGCCAGCAGCTTGGGAGGAGTCGGTAATGAAAAACTGTTTTTT. Amino acids: CASSLGGVGNEKLFF. The chain carries TRBV5-1 and TRBJ1-4; no clear D. This CDR3 region has 15 residues. Trimming cost V 0 bases and J 4 bases, with 10 bases left between them. Per germline, CDR1 SGHRS and CDR2 YFSETQ.

In this sample, this clonotype turned up many times. This chain connects TRBV20-1 to TRBJ2-1, with 10 bases identical to TRBD1. Trimming at V came to 1 base and at J to 2 bases, leaving 2 bases not matched to a gene. Germline CDR1 and CDR2: DFQATT and SNEGSKA (reference sequence). The CDR3 is 15 amino acids. In nucleotides, the CDR3 is TGCAGTGCTAGAGCCGGGACAGGGGCCTACAATGAGCAGTTCTTC. This encodes CSARAGTGAYNEQFF.

This clonotype was counted many times. This chain connects TRBV6-5 to TRBJ2-1; a possible D gene is TRBD1 (5 bases). Germline V CDR1 and CDR2: MNHEY, SVGAGI. The V end was cut by 4 bases, the J end by 0 bases, with 16 bases between. The CDR3 has 17 residues. The CDR3 nucleotides are TGTGCCAGCAGTTCCTCCAGGGCAACGAGCTCCTACAATGAGCAGTTCTTC. This translates into CASSSSRATSSYNEQFF.

This clonotype is classed as medium-sized (0.01 to 0.1%). The gene calls are TRBV12-3 or TRBV12-4 and TRBJ2-7; 7 positions match TRBD2. J gave up 6 bases and V 1 base, and 6 bases lay outside the gene matches. The length of the CDR3 is 14 residues. The CDR3 here is CASSLGPAGSEQYF. CDR3 in DNA: TGTGCCAGCAGTTTAGGACCAGCGGGAAGCGAGCAGTACTTC.

Turning to this clonotype: With a much larger clone just one base away, this may be a read error. CDR3 region: CASSRTVGESFGDTF. CDR3 DNA: TGTGCCAGCAGTCGTACTGTCGGCGAGTCCTTTGGCGACACCTTC. V gene TRBV12-3 or TRBV12-4 combines with J gene TRBJ1-2; no clear D gene. CDR3 length equals 15 residues.

This clonotype has at least ten counts. This rearrangement joins TRBV5-1 to TRBJ1-2; D possibly corresponds to TRBD1 (6 bases). This CDR3 is 12 amino acids long. Germline V lookup: CDR1 SGHRS, CDR2 YFSETQ. The V gene lost 4 bases and the J gene lost 8 bases, with 12 bases spanning the gap. The CDR3 DNA reads as TGCGCCAGCAGCAGTGACAGGACGGGCTACACCTTC. Translation: CASSSDRTGYTF.

This clonotype showed up many times. This sequence joins TRBV4-1 and TRBJ2-7, with D hard to call. V lost 1 base, J lost 4 bases, and 11 bases lay in between. In germline, CDR1 is MGHRA, CDR2 YSYEKL. The CDR3 has 14 amino acids. CDR3 amino acids: CASSQVAVPYEQYF. CDR3 DNA: TGCGCCAGCAGCCAAGTCGCGGTTCCGTACGAGCAGTACTTC.

This clonotype was found many times. The chain employs TRBV7-6 and TRBJ2-7; D uncertain. Trimming left V 0 bases short and J 2 bases short, with 8 bases between. Germline CDR1 is SGHVS and CDR2 is FNYEAQ. The CDR3 consists of 14 residues. The CDR3 DNA follows: TGTGCCAGCAGCTTAGCTTGGCCCGCCTACGAGCAGTACGTC. It encodes CASSLAWPAYEQYV.

Ten or more counts support this clonotype. The CDR3, as DNA: TGTGCCAGCAGTGGACAGTCATCCTTCTACAATGAGCAGTTCTTC. Translation: CASSGQSSFYNEQFF. V gene TRBV25-1 combines with J gene TRBJ2-1, with D perhaps matching TRBD1 (5 bases). The V and J ends lost 4 bases and 3 bases respectively, with 13 bases between them. Germline-derived CDR1 and CDR2 are MGHDK and SYGVNS. The CDR3 runs 15 residues. The full variable domain, in which reference TRBV25-1 and TRBJ2-1 provide the parts outside the CDR3, is EADIYQTPRYLVIGTGKKITLECSQTMGHDKMYWYQQDPGMELHLIHYSYGVNSTEKGDLSSESTVSRIRTEHFPLTLESARPSHTSQYLCASSGQSSFYNEQFFGPGTRLTVL.

This clonotype was seen ten or more times. The chain uses TRBV20-1 and TRBJ2-7; no clear D gene. Germline assignment: CDR1 DFQATT and CDR2 SNEGSKA (reference sequence). The CDR3 consists of 13 residues. V shed 3 bases and J shed 3 bases, with 12 bases lying between them. For the CDR3, the DNA is TGCAGTGCTAGTTTCTGGGGAAACTACGAGCAGTACTTC. Its protein product is CSASFWGNYEQYF.

The sample holds many counts of this clonotype. The chain combines TRBV5-4 with TRBJ2-3; possibly TRBD1 for D (6 bases). Germline values: CDR1 SGHNT, CDR2 YYREEE (reference sequence). The V gene lost 3 bases and the J gene lost 6 bases, with 14 bases spanning the gap. This CDR3 region has 14 residues. CDR3 sequence reads: CASSWGHVRDTQYF. The CDR3 nucleotides are TGTGCCAGCAGCTGGGGACATGTAAGGGATACGCAGTATTTT.